This T cell receptor beta chain was identified during a study of T cells in Graves' hyperthyroidism and ophthalmopathy. V lost 5 bases and J 3 bases, leaving 10 bases between the germline ends. This CDR3 comprises 13 residues. CDR1 and CDR2 from the germline V gene are SGHVS and FQNEAQ. Researchers amplified the TCR beta CDR3 regions from RNA transcripts. RT-PCR in the first round (using the HTBI primer set) targeted the TCR CDR3. TCRdb re-called the multiplex PCR reads through MiXCR, storing one row per CDR3 protein. The sample contains hundreds of thousands of distinct CDR3 sequences, more than 12% of which appear only once. The cohort's ophthalmopathy patients, a group with duration under 3 months, had a Clinical Activity Score of at least 3 and a NOSPECS grade of at least 4. This clonotype was counted at least ten times.

The specimen was blood. This chain connects TRBV7-8 to TRBJ2-5; tentatively, D is TRBD2 (6 bases). This clonotype was obtained from a woman between 45 and 60 years old with Graves' ophthalmopathy. CDR3 coding DNA: TGTGCCAGCAGCCTCGGGAGTGAAGAGACCCAGTACTTC. It translates to CASSLGSEETQYF.